This T cell receptor (beta chain) was profiled in a study of blood T cell repertoires in COVID-19 (dated by TCRdb to the early 2020s). With respect to the entire study: The collaborator samples originated in the United States, Italy and Spain and spanned the acute and convalescent phases of COVID-19. The prospective study material was composed of cDNA or gDNA derived from T cells, B-cell-depleted T cells, or PBMCs. Deeply sampled blood TCRbeta repertoires from subjects exposed to, actively infected with, or recovered from COVID-19 were included in the dataset. The repertoires were made available in a free public database intended to serve as a resource for research on the immune response to SARS-CoV-2. The samples were drawn from the first 160 participants of the ongoing ImmuneRACE study and from some 1,300 subjects provided by 6 global collaborators. Nearly every sample came with metadata listing a de-identified subject ID, COVID-19 status, age in years and sex. Where HLA class I and class II types were available, the types were taken from metadata supplied by the sample provider, not from assay-based typing. What the research found in general, with its limitations: The quantity of clinical and demographic metadata differed by source and by participant and was supplied without curation.

TCRbeta CDR3 regions were amplified from genomic DNA using the immunoSEQ Assay, a bias-controlled multiplex PCR. Under the source paper's analysis protocol: The number of nucleated cells in each sample was estimated by amplification of reference gene primers within the assay. To quantify the absolute abundance of each unique TCRbeta CDR3 rearrangement, sequence reads were collapsed and filtered. For each sample, productive Simpson clonality was calculated as the square root of Simpson's diversity index across productive rearrangements. Entries here come from immuneACCESS through TCRdb and include only in-frame sequences with V and J called. Some clones fail to appear in such tables; in the studies checked, an unresolved V gene covers under half of the shortfall, and the cause of the remainder is unknown. V, J and clone size are those of that table, while D and trimming were read from the DNA. Across this sample there are around 85,000 clones, with 86% seen only once. The top ten hold 8% of the sample.

Note on this clone: Its antigen is unknown. Base qualities are not at hand, and no much larger clone is one base apart.

Counted from cysteine to phenylalanine, this CDR3 has 14 amino acids. Only the CDR3 DNA is retained, 42 bases long and in frame from the first base. V is cut back by 3 bases and J by 2 bases, with 2 bases in the junction unmatched. CDR1 SGHKS and CDR2 YYEKEE were looked up in the germline V gene (reference sequence). Whole blood was collected in K2EDTA tubes by collaborating institutions according to the institutions' own protocols. For TCRbeta analysis, collaborator samples were shipped as frozen whole blood, as isolated PBMCs, or as DNA extracted from either sample type. The origin of this receptor is a man in his forties or fifties with active COVID-19. The sequence joins TRBV5-5 to TRBJ1-2; a stretch of 9 junction bases matches TRBD1. Sequencing was performed on peripheral blood. The sequence in DNA is TGTGCCAGCAGCTCGGACAGGGGCAACTATGGCTACACCTTC. This translates into CASSSDRGNYGYTF.